This T cell receptor beta chain was profiled in a study of breast tumors, draining lymph nodes, adjacent tissues. A remark on this clonotype: Its antigen is still unknown.

Each CDR3 protein is one row after TCRdb ran MiXCR on the multiplex PCR reads. The sample includes about 15,000 distinct CDR3 sequences, around 50% of them seen just once. V lost 1 base and J lost 4; bases outside the gene matches: 3. Germline V gene lookup returns CDR1 SGHRS and CDR2 YFSETQ. The CDR3 has 15 residues. The study, taken as a whole, reports: Luminal-like breast cancer showed significantly greater tumor-nontumor repertoire similarity than basal-like breast cancer did. Tumor T cell lymph node origin was a supported hypothesis, not proven. Tumor TCR diversity was below lymph nodes but above nontumor tissue.

J is TRBJ1-2 and V is TRBV5-1, with 11 bases lining up with TRBD1. Sequencing input: tumor-adjacent breast tissue. This TCR came from a female donor with breast cancer. Some clones in this sample may be carry-over from other donors' samples. CDR3 bases: TGCGCCAGCAGCTTGATGGGGACAGGGGGCTATGGCTACACCTTC. It encodes CASSLMGTGGYGYTF.